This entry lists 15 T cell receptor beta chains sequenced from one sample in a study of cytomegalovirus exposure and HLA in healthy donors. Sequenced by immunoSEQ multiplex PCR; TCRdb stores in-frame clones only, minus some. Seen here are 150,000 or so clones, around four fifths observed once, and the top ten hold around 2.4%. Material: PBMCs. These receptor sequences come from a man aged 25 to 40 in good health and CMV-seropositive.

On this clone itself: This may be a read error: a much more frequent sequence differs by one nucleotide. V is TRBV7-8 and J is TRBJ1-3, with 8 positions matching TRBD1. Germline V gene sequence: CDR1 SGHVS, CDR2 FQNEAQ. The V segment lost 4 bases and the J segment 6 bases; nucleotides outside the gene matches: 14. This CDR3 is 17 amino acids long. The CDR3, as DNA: TGTGCCAGCAGCTACTTCGACAGGGGATCGCCTGAAAACACCATATATTTT. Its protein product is CASSYFDRGSPENTIYF.

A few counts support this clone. The CDR3 DNA reads as TGTGCCAGCAGCTTAGTGCCAGCGGGGGCTGGGACGCAGTATTTT. Encoded protein: CASSLVPAGAGTQYF. The chain is built from TRBV7-2 and TRBJ2-3; 8 nucleotides line up with TRBD2. The V segment lost 1 base and the J segment 9 bases; nucleotides outside the gene matches: 9. This CDR3 is 15 amino acids long. Germline loops: CDR1 SGHTA, CDR2 FQGNSA.

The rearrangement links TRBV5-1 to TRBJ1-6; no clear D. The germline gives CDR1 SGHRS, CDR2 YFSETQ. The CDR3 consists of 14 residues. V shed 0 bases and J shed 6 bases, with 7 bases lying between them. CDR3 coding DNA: TGCGCCAGCAGCTTGGATCGGGTTAATTCACCCCTCCACTTT. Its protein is CASSLDRVNSPLHF.

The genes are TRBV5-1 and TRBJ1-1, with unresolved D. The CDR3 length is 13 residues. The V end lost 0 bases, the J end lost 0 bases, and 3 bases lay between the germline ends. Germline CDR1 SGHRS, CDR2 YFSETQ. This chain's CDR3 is CASSLELNTEAFF. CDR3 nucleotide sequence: TGCGCCAGCAGCTTGGAGCTGAACACTGAAGCTTTCTTT.

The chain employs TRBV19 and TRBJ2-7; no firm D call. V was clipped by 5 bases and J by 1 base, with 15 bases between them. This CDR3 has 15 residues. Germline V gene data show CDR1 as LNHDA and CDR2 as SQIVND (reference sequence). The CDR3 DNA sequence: TGTGCCAGTAGTTACGGTCCTACGGGTTCCTACGAGCAGTACTTC. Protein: CASSYGPTGSYEQYF.

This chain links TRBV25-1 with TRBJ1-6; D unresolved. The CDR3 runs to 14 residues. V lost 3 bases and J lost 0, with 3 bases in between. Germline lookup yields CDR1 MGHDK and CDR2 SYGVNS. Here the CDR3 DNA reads TGTGCCAGCAGTGACCTCTCCTATAATTCACCCCTCCACTTT. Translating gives CASSDLSYNSPLHF.

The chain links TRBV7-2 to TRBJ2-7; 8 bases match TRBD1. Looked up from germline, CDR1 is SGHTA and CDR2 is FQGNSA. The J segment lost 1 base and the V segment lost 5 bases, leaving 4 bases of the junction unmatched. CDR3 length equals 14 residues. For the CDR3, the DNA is TGTGCCAGCAGCCCCAGGACAGGGTCCTACGAGCAGTACTTC. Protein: CASSPRTGSYEQYF. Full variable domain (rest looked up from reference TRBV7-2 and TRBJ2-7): GAGVSQSPSNKVTEKGKDVELRCDPISGHTALYWYRQSLGQGLEFLIYFQGNSAPDKSGLPSDRFSAERTGGSVSTLTIQRTQQEDSAVYLCASSPRTGSYEQYFGPGTRLTVT.

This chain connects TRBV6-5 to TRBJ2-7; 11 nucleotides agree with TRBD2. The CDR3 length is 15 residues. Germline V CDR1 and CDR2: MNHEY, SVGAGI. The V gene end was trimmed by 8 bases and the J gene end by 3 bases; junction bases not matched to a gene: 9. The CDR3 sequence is CASGSGGAGDYEQYF. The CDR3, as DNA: TGTGCCAGCGGTAGCGGGGGGGCTGGGGACTACGAGCAGTACTTC.

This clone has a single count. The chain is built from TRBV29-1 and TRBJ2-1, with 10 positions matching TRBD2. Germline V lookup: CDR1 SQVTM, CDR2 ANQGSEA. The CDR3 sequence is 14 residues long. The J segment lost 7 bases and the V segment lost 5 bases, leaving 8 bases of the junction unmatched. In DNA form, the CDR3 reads TGCAGCGTTCATAAGCGGGGGGGCCCAAATGAGCAGTTCTTC. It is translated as CSVHKRGGPNEQFF.

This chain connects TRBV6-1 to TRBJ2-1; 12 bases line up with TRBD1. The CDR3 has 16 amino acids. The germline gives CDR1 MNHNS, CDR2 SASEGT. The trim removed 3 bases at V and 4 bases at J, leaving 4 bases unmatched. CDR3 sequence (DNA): TGTGCCAGCAGTGAGGGACAGGGGGCGCCGTACAATGAGCAGTTCTTC. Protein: CASSEGQGAPYNEQFF.

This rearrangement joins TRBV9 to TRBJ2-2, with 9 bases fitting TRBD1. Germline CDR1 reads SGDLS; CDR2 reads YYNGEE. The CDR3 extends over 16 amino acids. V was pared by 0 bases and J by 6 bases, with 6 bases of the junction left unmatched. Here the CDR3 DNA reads TGTGCCAGCAGCGTAGTCGGGACAGGGTTCCCCGGGGAGCTGTTTTTT. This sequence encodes CASSVVGTGFPGELFF.

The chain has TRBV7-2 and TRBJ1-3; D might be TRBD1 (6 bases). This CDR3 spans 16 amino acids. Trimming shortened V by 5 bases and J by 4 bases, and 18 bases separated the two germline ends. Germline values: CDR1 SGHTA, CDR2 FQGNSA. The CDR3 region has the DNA TGTGCCAGCAGCCCGGGGGGGGCAGGCTGGGGAAACACCATATATTTT. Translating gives CASSPGGAGWGNTIYF.

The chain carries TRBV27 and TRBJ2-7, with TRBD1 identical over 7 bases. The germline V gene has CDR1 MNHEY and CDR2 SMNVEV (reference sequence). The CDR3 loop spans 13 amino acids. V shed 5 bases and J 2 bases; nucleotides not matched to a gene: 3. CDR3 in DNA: TGTGCCAGCAGTCAGACAGGGACCTACGAGCAGTACTTC. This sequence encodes CASSQTGTYEQYF.

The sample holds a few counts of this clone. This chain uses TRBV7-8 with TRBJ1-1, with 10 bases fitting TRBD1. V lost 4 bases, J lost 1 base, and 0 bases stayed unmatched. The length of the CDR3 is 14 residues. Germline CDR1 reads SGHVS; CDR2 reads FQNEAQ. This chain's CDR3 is CASSWDRGNTEAFF. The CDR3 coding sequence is TGTGCCAGCAGCTGGGACAGGGGGAACACTGAAGCTTTCTTT.

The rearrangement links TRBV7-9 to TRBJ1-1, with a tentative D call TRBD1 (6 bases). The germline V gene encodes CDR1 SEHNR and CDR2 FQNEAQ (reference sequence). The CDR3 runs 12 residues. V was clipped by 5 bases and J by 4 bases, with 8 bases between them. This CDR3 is CASSTGSTEAFF. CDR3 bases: TGTGCCAGCAGCACAGGGTCCACTGAAGCTTTCTTT.